This T cell receptor (beta chain) was identified during a study of T cell responses to AZD1222 COVID-19 vaccine. Findings and limits, study-wide: Only six people who got AZD1222 tested seropositive at baseline. The CD4 TCRs associated with vaccination extended across spike and predominated at 160-218 and 743-854.

This CDR3 region has 16 residues. Trimming pared 6 bases from V and 7 bases from J, leaving 19 bases between. In germline, CDR1 is MNHEY, CDR2 SMNVEV (reference sequence). On this clone itself: Its antigen is unidentified.

Clones were read by immunoSEQ multiplex PCR, and TCRdb kept only the in-frame ones, dropping some. Seen here are 140,000 or so clones, over 75% observed once, and the top ten hold about 4.8%. Sequences were derived from peripheral blood, sampled on day 0 of AZD1222 vaccination. This TCR came from an adult in good health. The V gene is TRBV27, the J gene TRBJ1-6, with D unresolved. The CDR3 spells CASRHLPTEVNSPLHF. As DNA, the CDR3 is TGTGCCAGCAGACACCTACCGACGGAAGTCAATTCACCCCTCCACTTT.